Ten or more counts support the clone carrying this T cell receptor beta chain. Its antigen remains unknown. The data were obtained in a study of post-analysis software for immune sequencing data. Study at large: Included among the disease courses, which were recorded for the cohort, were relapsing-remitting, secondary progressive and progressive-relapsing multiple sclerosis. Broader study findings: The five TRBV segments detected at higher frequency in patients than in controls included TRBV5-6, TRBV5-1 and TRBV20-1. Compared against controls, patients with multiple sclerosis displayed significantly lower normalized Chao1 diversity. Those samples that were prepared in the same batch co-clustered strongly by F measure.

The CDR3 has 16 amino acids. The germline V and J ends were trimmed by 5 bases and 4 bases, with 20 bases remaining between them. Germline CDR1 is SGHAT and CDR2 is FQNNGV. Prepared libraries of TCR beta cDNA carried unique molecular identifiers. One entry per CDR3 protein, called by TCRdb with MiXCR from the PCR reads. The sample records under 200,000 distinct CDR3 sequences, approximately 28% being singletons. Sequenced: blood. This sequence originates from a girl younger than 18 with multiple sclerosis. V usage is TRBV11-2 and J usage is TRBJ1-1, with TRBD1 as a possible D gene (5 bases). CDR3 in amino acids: CASSRPLGALGTEAFF. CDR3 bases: TGTGCCAGCAGCCGCCCCCTCGGGGCCTTGGGCACTGAAGCTTTCTTT.